This TCR beta chain is drawn from a study of T cells after yellow fever vaccination. Study as a whole: Preparation of the low-cell-number fractions used SMART-Seq v4 Ultra Low Input.

UMIs were added to TCR cDNA along with a universal primer site when it was made by 5'RACE template switching. From the 5' RACE reads, TCRdb called clonotypes with MiXCR, one entry per CDR3 protein. The sample has about 300,000 distinct CDR3 sequences; about 6.9% are singletons. This TCR was sampled from a man aged 18 to 29 who received the YFV17D yellow fever vaccine. Sequenced here: PBMCs, sampled about 49 days after the first yellow fever vaccination.

This CDR3 reads CASIDEYNTEAFF. Written as DNA, the CDR3 is TGTGCCAGCATCGACGAGTACAACACTGAAGCTTTCTTT. This chain joins TRBV21-1 and TRBJ1-1. TRBV21-1 represents a pseudogene. The CDR3 loop spans 13 amino acids.